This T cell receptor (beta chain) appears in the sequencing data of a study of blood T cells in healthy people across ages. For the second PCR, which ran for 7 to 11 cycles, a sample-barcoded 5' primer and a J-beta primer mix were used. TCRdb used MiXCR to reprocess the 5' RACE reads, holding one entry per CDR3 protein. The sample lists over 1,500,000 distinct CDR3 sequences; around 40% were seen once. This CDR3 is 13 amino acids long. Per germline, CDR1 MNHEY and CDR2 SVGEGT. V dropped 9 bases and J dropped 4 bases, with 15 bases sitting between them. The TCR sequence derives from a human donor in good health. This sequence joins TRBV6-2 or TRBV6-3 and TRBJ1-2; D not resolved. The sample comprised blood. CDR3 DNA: TGTGCCAGTACCGTGGGGTCTCGCTATGGCTACACCTTC. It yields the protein CASTVGSRYGYTF.